This T cell receptor (beta chain) was profiled in a study of T-cell reconstitution after alpha-beta-depleted transplantation in children. V dropped 4 bases and J dropped 4; count of bases not matched to a gene: 7. There are 16 residues in the CDR3. CDR1 SGDLS and CDR2 YYNGEE come from the germline V gene. Unique molecular identifiers were built into the TCRbeta library. MiXCR, run by TCRdb on the PCR reads, gives a single entry per CDR3 protein. The data show about half a million distinct CDR3 sequences, around 12% seen once. This clonotype was counted ten times or more. Sequences were derived from PBMCs from the stem cell graft donor, sampled from the stem cell graft. The origin of this receptor is a human donor who donated a stem cell graft to a child with combined immunodeficiency. The V and J genes are TRBV9 and TRBJ2-1; 11 positions agree with TRBD2. CDR3 residues: CASSPSGLADYNEQFF. DNA for the CDR3: TGTGCCAGCAGCCCATCGGGACTAGCGGATTACAATGAGCAGTTCTTC.